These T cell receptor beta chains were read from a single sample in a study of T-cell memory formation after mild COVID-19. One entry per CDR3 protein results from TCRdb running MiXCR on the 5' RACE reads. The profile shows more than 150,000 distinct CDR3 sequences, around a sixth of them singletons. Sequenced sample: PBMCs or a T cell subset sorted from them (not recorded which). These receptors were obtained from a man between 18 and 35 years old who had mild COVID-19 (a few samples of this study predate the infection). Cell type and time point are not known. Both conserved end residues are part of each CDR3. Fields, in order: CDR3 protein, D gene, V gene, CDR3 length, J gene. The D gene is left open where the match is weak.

CASGFWTEETQYF,NA,TRBV12-5,13,TRBJ2-5
CAASRDRSDQETQYF,NA,TRBV19,15,TRBJ2-5
CASSLGQGVTDTQYF,TRBD1,TRBV4-1,15,TRBJ2-3
CASNNRRRSTDTQYF,NA,TRBV7-3,15,TRBJ2-3
CASSSDRKPSYGYTF,NA,TRBV12-3/TRBV12-4,15,TRBJ1-2
CASSFGENSYEQYF,NA,TRBV7-2,14,TRBJ2-7
CASSLVENSNQPQHF,NA,TRBV28,15,TRBJ1-5
CAITPARSGANVLTF,NA,TRBV7-8,15,TRBJ2-6
CASSRDPWSSGNTIYF,NA,TRBV4-3,16,TRBJ1-3
CASSLAGGPLETQYF,TRBD2,TRBV3-1,15,TRBJ2-5
CATGLTTDTQYF,NA,TRBV6-2/TRBV6-3,12,TRBJ2-3
CASSLAAIGEKLFF,NA,TRBV5-1,14,TRBJ1-4
CASSNQGHNSPLHF,NA,TRBV5-1,14,TRBJ1-6
CASSPGQLHGYTF,NA,TRBV7-2,13,TRBJ1-2
CASSLFSSGSPDTQYF,NA,TRBV5-1,16,TRBJ2-3
CASAQTYEQYF,NA,TRBV7-9,11,TRBJ2-7
CASSQTSGDQETQYF,TRBD2,TRBV3-1,15,TRBJ2-5
CASSLVRDNYGYTF,NA,TRBV7-2,14,TRBJ1-2
CASSLYTVQNTEAFF,NA,TRBV7-2,15,TRBJ1-1
CASSYSIGVAEDYEQYF,NA,TRBV6-2/TRBV6-3,17,TRBJ2-7
CASSYAASGAYEQYF,TRBD2,TRBV6-5,15,TRBJ2-7
CASSLRPQGDGNTIYF,NA,TRBV12-3/TRBV12-4,16,TRBJ1-3
CSARLVQTGELFF,NA,TRBV20-1,13,TRBJ2-2
CASSPSPVDQPQHF,NA,TRBV7-2,14,TRBJ1-5
CSAWWQGKNIQYF,NA,TRBV29-1,13,TRBJ2-4
CSANRGRVYGYTF,NA,TRBV20-1,13,TRBJ1-2
CASSPMTDLVYGYTF,NA,TRBV7-2,15,TRBJ1-2
CSATTGPTYGYTF,TRBD1,TRBV20-1,13,TRBJ1-2
CASSPASSTDTQYF,NA,TRBV5-1,14,TRBJ2-3